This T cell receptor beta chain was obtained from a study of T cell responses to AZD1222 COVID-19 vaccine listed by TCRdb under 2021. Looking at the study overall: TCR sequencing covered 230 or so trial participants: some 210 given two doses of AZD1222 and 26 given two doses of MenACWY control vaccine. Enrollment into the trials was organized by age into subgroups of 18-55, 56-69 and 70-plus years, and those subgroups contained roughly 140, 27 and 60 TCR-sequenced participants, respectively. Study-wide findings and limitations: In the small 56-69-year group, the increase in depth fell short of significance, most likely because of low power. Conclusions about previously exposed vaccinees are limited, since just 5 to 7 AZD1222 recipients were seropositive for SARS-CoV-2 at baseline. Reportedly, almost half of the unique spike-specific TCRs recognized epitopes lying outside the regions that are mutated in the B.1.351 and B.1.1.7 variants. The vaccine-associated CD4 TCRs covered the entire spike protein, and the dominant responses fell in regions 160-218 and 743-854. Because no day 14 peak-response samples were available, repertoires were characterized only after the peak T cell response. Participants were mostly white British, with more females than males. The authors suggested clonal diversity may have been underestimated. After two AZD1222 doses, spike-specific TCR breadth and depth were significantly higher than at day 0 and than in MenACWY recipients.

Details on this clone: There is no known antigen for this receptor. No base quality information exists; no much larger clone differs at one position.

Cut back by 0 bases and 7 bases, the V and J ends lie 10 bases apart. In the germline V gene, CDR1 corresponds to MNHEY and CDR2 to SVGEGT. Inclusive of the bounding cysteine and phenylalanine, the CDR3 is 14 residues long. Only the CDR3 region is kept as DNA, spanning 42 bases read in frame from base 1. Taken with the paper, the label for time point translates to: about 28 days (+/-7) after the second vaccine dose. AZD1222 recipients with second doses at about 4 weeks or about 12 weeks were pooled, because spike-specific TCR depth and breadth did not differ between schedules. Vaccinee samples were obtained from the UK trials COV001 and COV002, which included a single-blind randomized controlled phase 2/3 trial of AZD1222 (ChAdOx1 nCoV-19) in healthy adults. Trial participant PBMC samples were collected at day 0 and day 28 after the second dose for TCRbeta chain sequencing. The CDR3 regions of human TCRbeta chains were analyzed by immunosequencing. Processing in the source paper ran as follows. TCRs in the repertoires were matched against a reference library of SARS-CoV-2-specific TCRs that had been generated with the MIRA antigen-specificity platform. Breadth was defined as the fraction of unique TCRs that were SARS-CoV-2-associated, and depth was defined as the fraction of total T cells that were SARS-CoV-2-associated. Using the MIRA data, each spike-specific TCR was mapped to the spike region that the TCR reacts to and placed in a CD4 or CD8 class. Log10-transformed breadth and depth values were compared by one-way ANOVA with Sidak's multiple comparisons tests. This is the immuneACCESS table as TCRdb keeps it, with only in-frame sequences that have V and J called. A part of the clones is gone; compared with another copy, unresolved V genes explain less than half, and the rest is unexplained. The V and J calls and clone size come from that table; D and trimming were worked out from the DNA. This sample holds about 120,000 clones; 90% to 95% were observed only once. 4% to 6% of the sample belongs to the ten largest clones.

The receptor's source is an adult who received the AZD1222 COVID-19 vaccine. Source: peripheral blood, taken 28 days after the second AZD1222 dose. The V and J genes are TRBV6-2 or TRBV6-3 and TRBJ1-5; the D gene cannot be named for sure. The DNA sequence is TGTGCCAGCAGTTACTCGGATATTAGGCAGCCCCAGCATTTT. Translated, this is CASSYSDIRQPQHF.